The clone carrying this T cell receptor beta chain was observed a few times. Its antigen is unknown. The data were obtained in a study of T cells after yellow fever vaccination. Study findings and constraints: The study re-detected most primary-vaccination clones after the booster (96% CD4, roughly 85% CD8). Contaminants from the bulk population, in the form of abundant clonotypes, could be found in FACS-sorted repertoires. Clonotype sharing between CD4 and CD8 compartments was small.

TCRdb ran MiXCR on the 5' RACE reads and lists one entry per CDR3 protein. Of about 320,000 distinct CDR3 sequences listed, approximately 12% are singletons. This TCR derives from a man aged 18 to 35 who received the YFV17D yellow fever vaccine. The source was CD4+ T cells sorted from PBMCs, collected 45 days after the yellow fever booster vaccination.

CDR3 sequence: CASSRLGELFF. The CDR3 region has the DNA TGTGCCAGCAGCCGCTTAGGGGAGCTGTTTTTT. The V and J genes are TRBV7-6 and TRBJ2-2, with no clear D. Trimming took off 5 bases at V and 8 bases at J, with 6 bases between the two ends. The CDR3 sequence is 11 residues long. CDR1 SGHVS and CDR2 FNYEAQ come from the germline V gene.